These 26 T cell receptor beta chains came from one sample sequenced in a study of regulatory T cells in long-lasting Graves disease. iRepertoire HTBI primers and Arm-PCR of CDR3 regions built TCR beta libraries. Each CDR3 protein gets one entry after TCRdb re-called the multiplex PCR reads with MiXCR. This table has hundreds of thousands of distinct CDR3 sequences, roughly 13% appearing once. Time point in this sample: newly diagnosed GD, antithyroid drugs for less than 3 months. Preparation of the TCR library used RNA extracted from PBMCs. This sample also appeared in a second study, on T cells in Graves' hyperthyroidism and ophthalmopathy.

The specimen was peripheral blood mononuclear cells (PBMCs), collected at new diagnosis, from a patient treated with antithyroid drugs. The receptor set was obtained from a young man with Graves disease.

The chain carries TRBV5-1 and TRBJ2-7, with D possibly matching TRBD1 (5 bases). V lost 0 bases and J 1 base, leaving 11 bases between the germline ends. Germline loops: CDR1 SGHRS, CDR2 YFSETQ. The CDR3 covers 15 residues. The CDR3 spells CASSLVGAGSYEQYF. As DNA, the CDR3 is TGCGCCAGCAGCTTGGTTGGGGCAGGGTCCTACGAGCAGTACTTC.

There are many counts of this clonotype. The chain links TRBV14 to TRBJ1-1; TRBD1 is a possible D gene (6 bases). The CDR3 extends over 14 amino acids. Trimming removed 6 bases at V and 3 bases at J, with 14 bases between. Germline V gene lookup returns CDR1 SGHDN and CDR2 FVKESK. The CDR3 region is CASSPWGGHTEAFF. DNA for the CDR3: TGTGCCAGCAGTCCCTGGGGGGGGCACACTGAAGCTTTCTTT. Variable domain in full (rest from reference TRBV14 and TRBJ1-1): EAGVTQFPSHSVIEKGQTVTLRCDPISGHDNLYWYRRVMGKEIKFLLHFVKESKQDESGMPNNRFLAERTGGTYSTLKVQPAELEDSGVYFCASSPWGGHTEAFFGQGTRLTVV.

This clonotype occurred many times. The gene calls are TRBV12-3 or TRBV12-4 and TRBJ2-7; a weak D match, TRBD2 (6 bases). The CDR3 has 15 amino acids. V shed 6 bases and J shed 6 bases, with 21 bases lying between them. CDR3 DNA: TGTGCCAGCAGAGAAAGGCCGGGTGTGGGAGGCGAGCAGTACTTC. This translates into CASRERPGVGGEQYF.

The CDR3 coding sequence is TGCAGTGCTAGAGAGGTACGGACGAATCAGCCCCAGCATTTT. This codes for CSAREVRTNQPQHF. J is TRBJ1-5 and V is TRBV20-1; no clear D gene. V shed 0 bases and J shed 4 bases, with 10 bases lying between them. Germline CDR1 DFQATT, CDR2 SNEGSKA (reference sequence). CDR3 length: 14 residues.

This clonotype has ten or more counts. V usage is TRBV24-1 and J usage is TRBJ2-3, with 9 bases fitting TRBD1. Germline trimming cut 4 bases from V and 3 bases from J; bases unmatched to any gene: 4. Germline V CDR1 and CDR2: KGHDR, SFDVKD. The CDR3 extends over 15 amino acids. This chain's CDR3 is CATSEPGQGTDTQYF. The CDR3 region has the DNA TGTGCCACCAGTGAGCCGGGACAGGGTACAGATACGCAGTATTTT.

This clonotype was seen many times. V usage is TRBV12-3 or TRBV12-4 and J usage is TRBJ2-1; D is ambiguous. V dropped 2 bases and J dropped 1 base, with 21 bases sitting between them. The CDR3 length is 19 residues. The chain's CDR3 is CASSLNLVDSPYSYNEQFF. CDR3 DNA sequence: TGTGCCAGCAGTTTAAATCTGGTAGACTCACCCTATTCCTACAATGAGCAGTTCTTC.

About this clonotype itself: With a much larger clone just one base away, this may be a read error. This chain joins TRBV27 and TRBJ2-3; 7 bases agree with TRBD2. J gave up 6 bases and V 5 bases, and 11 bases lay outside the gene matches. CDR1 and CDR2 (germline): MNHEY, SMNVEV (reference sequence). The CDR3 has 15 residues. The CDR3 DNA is TGTGCCAGCAGTCGAATCTGGGGGGGGGGGGATACGCAGTATTTT. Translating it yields CASSRIWGGGDTQYF.

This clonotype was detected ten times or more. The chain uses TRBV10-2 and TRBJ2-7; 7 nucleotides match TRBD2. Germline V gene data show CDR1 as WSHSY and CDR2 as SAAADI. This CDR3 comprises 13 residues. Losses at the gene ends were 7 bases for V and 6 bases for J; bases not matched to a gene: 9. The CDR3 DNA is TGCGCCAGCAAAGGCGGGAGTAACCCCGAGCAGTACTTC. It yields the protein CASKGGSNPEQYF.

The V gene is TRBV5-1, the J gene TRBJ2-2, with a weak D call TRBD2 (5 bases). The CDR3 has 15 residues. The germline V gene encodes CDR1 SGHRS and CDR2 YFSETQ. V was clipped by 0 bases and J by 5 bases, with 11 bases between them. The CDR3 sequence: CASSLDGKGTGELFF. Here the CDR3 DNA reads TGCGCCAGCAGCTTGGACGGGAAAGGAACCGGGGAGCTGTTTTTT.

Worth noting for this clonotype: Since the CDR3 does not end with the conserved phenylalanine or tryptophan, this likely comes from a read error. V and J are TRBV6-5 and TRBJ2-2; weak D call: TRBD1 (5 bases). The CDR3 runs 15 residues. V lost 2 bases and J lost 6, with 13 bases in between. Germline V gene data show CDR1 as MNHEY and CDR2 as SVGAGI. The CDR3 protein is CASSYDPAGPGELFS. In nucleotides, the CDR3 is TGTGCCAGCAGTTACGATCCGGCAGGGCCCGGGGAGCTGTTTTCT.

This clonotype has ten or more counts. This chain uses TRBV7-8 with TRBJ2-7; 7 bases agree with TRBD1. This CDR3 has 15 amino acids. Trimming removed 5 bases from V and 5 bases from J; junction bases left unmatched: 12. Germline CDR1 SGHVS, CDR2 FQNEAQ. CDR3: CASSTWDSSTHEQYF. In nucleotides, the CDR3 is TGTGCCAGCAGCACATGGGACAGTTCGACCCACGAGCAGTACTTC.

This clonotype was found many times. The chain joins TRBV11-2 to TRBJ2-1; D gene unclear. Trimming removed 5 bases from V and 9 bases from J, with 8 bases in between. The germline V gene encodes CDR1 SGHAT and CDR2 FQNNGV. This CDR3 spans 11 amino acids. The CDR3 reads CASSVFAEQFF. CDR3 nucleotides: TGTGCCAGCAGCGTCTTTGCTGAGCAGTTCTTC.

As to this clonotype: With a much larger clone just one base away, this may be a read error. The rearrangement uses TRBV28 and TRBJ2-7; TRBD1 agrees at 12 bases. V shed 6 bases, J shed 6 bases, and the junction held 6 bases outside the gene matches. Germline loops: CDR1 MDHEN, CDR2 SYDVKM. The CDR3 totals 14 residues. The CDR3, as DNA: TGTGCCAGCAGAAGGGACAGGGGGCCAGGCGAGCAGTACTTC. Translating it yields CASRRDRGPGEQYF.

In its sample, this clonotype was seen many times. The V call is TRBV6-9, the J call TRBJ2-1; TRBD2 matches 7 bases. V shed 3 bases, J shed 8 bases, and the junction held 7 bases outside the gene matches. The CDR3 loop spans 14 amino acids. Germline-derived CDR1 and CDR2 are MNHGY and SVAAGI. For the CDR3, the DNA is TGTGCCAGCAGTTACTTTGGGGGAGGGGATGAGCAGTTCTTC. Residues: CASSYFGGGDEQFF.

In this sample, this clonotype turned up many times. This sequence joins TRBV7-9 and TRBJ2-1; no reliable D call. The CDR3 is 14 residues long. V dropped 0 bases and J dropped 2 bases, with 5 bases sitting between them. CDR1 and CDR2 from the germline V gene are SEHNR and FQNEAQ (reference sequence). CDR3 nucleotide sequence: TGTGCCAGCAGCTTAGCGGGGACCTACAATGAGCAGTTCTTC. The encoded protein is CASSLAGTYNEQFF.

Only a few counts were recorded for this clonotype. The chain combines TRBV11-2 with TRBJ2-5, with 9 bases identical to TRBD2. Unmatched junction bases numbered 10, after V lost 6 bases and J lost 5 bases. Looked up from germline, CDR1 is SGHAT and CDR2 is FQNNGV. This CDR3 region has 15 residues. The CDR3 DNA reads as TGTGCCAGCAGTCGAGGACTAGCGTCGCGGGAGACCCAGTACTTC. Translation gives CASSRGLASRETQYF.

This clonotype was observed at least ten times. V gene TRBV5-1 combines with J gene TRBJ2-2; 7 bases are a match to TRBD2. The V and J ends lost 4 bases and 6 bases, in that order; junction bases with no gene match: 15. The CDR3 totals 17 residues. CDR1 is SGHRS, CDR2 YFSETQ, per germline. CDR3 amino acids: CASSRTTGTTLSGELFF. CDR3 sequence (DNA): TGCGCCAGCAGCAGAACCACCGGGACTACCCTTTCCGGGGAGCTGTTTTTT. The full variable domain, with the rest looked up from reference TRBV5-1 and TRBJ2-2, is KAGVTQTPRYLIKTRGQQVTLSCSPISGHRSVSWYQQTPGQGLQFLFEYFSETQRNKGNFPGRFSGRQFSNSRSEMNVSTLELGDSALYLCASSRTTGTTLSGELFFGEGSRLTVL.

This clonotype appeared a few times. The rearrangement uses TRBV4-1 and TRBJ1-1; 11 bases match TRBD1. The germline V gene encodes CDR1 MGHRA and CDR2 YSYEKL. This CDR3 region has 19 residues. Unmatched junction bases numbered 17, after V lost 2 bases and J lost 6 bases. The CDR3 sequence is CASSQLGRDRGIGTPEAFF. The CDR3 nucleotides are TGCGCCAGCAGCCAACTGGGCAGGGACAGGGGGATCGGGACCCCTGAAGCTTTCTTT.

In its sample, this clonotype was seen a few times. The CDR3 sequence: CASNVPGEEQFF. DNA for the CDR3: TGTGCCAGCAACGTCCCCGGGGAAGAGCAGTTCTTC. The V and J genes are TRBV12-3 or TRBV12-4 and TRBJ2-1, with TRBD2 as a possible D gene (5 bases). Trimming cost V 7 bases and J 10 bases, with 14 bases left between them. CDR3 length: 12 amino acids.

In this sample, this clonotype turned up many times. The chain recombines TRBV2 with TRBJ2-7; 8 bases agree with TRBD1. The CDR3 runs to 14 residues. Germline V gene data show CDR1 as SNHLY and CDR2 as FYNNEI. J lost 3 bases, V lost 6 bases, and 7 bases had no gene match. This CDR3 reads CASRRTGPVYEQYF. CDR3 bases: TGTGCCAGCAGGAGGACAGGGCCAGTCTACGAGCAGTACTTC.

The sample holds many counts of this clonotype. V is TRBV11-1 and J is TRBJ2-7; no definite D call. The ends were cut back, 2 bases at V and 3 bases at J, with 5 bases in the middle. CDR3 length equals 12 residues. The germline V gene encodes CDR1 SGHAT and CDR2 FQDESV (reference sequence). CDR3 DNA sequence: TGTGCCAGCAGCTTAAAGAACTACGAGCAGTACTTC. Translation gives CASSLKNYEQYF.

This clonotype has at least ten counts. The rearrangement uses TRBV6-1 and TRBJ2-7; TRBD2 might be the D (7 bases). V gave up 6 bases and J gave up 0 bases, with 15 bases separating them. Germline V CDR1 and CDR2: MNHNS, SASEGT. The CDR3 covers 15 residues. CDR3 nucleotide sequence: TGTGCCAGCAGGCGAGGGGGGGATAGCTCCTACGAGCAGTACTTC. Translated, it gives CASRRGGDSSYEQYF.

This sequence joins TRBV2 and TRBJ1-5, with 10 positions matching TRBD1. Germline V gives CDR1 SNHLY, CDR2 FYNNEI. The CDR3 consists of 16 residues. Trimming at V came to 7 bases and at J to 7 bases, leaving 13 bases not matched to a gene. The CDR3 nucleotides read TGTGCCAGCACTAACCGGGACAGGGGAGCTGGACAGCCCCAGCATTTT. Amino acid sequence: CASTNRDRGAGQPQHF.

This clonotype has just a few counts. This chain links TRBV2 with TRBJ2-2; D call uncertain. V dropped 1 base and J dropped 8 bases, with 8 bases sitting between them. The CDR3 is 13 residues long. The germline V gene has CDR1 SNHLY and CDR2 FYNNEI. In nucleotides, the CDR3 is TGTGCCAGCAGTGAAGAAGGGTGGGGGGAGCTGTTTTTT. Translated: CASSEEGWGELFF. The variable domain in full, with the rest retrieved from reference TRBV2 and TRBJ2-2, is EPEVTQTPSHQVTQMGQEVILRCVPISNHLYFYWYRQILGQKVEFLVSFYNNEISEKSEIFDDQFSVERPDGSNFTLKIRSTKLEDSAMYFCASSEEGWGELFFGEGSRLTVL.

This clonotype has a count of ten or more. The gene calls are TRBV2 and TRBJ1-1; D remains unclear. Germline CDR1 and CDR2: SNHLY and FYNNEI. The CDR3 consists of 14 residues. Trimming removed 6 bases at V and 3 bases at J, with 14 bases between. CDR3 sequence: CASSAGRYYTEAFF. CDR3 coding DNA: TGTGCCAGCAGCGCCGGACGGTACTACACTGAAGCTTTCTTT. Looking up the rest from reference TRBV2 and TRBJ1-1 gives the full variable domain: EPEVTQTPSHQVTQMGQEVILRCVPISNHLYFYWYRQILGQKVEFLVSFYNNEISEKSEIFDDQFSVERPDGSNFTLKIRSTKLEDSAMYFCASSAGRYYTEAFFGQGTRLTVV.

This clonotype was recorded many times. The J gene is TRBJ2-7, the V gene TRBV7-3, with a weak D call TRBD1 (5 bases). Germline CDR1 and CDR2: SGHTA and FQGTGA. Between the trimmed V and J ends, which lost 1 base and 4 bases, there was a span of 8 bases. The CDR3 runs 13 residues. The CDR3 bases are TGTGCCAGCAGCTTAAACGCAGGGTACGAGCAGTACTTC. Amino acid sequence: CASSLNAGYEQYF. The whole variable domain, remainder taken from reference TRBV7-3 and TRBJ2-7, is GAGVSQTPSNKVTEKGKYVELRCDPISGHTALYWYRQSLGQGPEFLIYFQGTGAADDSGLPNDRFFAVRPEGSVSTLKIQRTERGDSAVYLCASSLNAGYEQYFGPGTRLTVT.